This T cell receptor beta chain was captured in a study of blood T cells in healthy people across ages. This clonotype was recorded only once. The authors ran a second PCR of 7 to 11 cycles using a sample-barcoded 5' primer and a J-beta primer mix. From the 5' RACE reads, TCRdb called clonotypes with MiXCR, one entry per CDR3 protein. This sample yields roughly 1,800,000 distinct CDR3 sequences, of which less than 50% are seen a single time; approximately 2.1% belongs to the top ten. The ends were cut back, 1 base at V and 7 bases at J, with 11 bases in the middle. The CDR3 runs to 14 residues. The germline V gene has CDR1 SEHNR and CDR2 FQNEAQ (reference sequence).

V usage is TRBV7-9 and J usage is TRBJ1-5, with D unclear. The TCR originated in a middle-aged woman in good health. Sequencing used blood. The CDR3 region is CASSLEGAGQPQHF. The CDR3 bases are TGTGCCAGCAGCTTAGAGGGCGCGGGACAGCCCCAGCATTTT. The full variable domain, in which reference TRBV7-9 and TRBJ1-5 provide the parts outside the CDR3, is DTGVSQNPRHKITKRGQNVTFRCDPISEHNRLYWYRQTLGQGPEFLTYFQNEAQLEKSRLLSDRFSAERPKGSFSTLEIQRTEQGDSAMYLCASSLEGAGQPQHFGDGTRLSIL.